Reported below is one TCR beta chain. Its matching antigen is unknown. This sample was taken from a study of T cells in women clearing cervical HPV infection. About the research overall: Case blood was drawn a median approximately five months after lesion detection.

Method: immunoSEQ multiplex PCR; TCRdb's copy keeps in-frame clones and lacks some. Its table lists 30,000 to 45,000 clones. Each participant carried one incident cervical HPV16 infection only. Findings and caveats of the study: Each sample's T-cell count was unknown, possibly confounding richness.

The sequence derives from a woman between 18 and 70 years old with a cervical HPV16 infection that either progressed to CIN3+ or cleared (not recorded which). The sample taken for sequencing was blood buffy coat.

The CDR3: CASSEGGGGSYEQYF. The CDR3 DNA, read in part, is TGTGCCAGCAGTGAGGGGGGCGGGGGCTCCTACGAG. This chain links TRBV6-1 with TRBJ2-7; TRBD2 is a possible D gene (7 bases). The read terminates 3 residues ahead of where the CDR3 ends, so the germline J gene completes it. The V gene lost 3 bases and the J gene lost 0 bases, with 12 bases spanning the gap. Germline V gene data show CDR1 as MNHNS and CDR2 as SASEGT. The CDR3 loop spans 15 amino acids.